These 12 T cell receptor beta chains share one sample of origin, sequenced in a study of blood T cell repertoires in COVID-19 (dated by TCRdb to about 2020). The library was prepared using the immunoSEQ multiplex PCR assay. Sourced from immuneACCESS, this table was stored by TCRdb with only in-frame sequences that have V and J called. A share of the clones is absent; for the studies checked, an unresolved V gene accounts for under half, and the remainder has no known explanation. Here the sample has roughly 250,000 clones; around 90% occur a single time. 0.65% to 0.9% of the sample is in the top ten clones. The sample comprised peripheral blood. These receptors originate from a woman in her 30s with acute or convalescent COVID-19.

The J gene is TRBJ1-5, the V gene TRBV9; D might be TRBD1 (6 bases). Germline lookup yields CDR1 SGDLS and CDR2 YYNGEE. The CDR3 sequence is 14 residues long. V lost 3 bases to trimming and J lost 3 bases, with 10 bases between them. CDR3 protein: CASSDQGNNQPQHF. The CDR3 nucleotides are TGTGCCAGCAGCGATCAGGGGAACAATCAGCCCCAGCATTTT.

This chain uses TRBV10-3 with TRBJ1-4; 7 bases line up with TRBD1. Germline-derived CDR1 and CDR2 are ENHRY and SYGVKD. The junction had 8 bases not matched to a gene; V was cut back by 0 bases and J by 7 bases. The CDR3 extends over 16 amino acids. This CDR3 reads CAISESFRGLSEKLFF. The DNA for the CDR3 is TGTGCCATCAGTGAGTCTTTTAGGGGGCTGAGTGAAAAACTGTTTTTT.

The chain has TRBV6-6 and TRBJ2-7; TRBD2 aligns across 11 bases. There are 15 residues in the CDR3. The ends lost 4 bases at V and 3 bases at J; junction bases unmatched: 5. Germline V gene sequence: CDR1 MNHNY, CDR2 SVGAGI (reference sequence). CDR3 nucleotide sequence: TGTGCCAGCAGTTCCCCTAGCGGGGGGAGCTACGAGCAGTACTTC. This encodes CASSSPSGGSYEQYF.

The rearrangement links TRBV5-6 to TRBJ1-1, with 8 bases that match TRBD1. CDR1 SGHDT and CDR2 YYEEEE come from the germline V gene. The V segment lost 3 bases and the J segment 2 bases; nucleotides outside the gene matches: 6. This CDR3 is built from 15 residues. The CDR3 sequence is CASSWPRGRNTEAFF. For the CDR3, the DNA is TGTGCCAGCAGCTGGCCCAGGGGGCGAAACACTGAAGCTTTCTTT.

In the case of this clone: Other DNA sequences in this sample translate to the same CDR3. The chain couples TRBV15 to TRBJ1-1; 7 bases agree with TRBD1. The germline CDR1 and CDR2 sequences are LNHNV and YYDKDF (reference sequence). The CDR3 runs to 15 residues. The J segment lost 4 bases and the V segment lost 1 base, leaving 6 bases of the junction unmatched. CDR3 protein: CATSRALTGSTEAFF. The CDR3 nucleotides are TGTGCCACCAGCAGAGCGCTGACAGGGAGCACTGAAGCTTTCTTT.

The rearrangement uses TRBV6-2 or TRBV6-3 and TRBJ2-7; TRBD2 might be the D (6 bases). This CDR3 has 14 amino acids. The germline CDR1 and CDR2 sequences are MNHEY and SVGEGT. Trimming pared 1 base from V and 2 bases from J, leaving 9 bases between. The chain's CDR3 is CASSYYGSTYEQYF. DNA for the CDR3: TGTGCCAGCAGTTACTACGGGAGTACCTACGAGCAGTACTTC.

The chain carries TRBV24-1 and TRBJ2-5, with D perhaps matching TRBD2 (6 bases). From germline, CDR1 is KGHDR and CDR2 SFDVKD. CDR3 length equals 14 residues. The V and J ends lost 9 bases and 4 bases respectively, with 17 bases between them. For the CDR3, the DNA is TGTGCCACCCACGCGGGAACCGTGGGAGAGACCCAGTACTTC. Translated: CATHAGTVGETQYF.

The J gene is TRBJ2-1, the V gene TRBV11-2, with D perhaps TRBD1 (5 bases). Per the germline V gene, CDR1 is SGHAT and CDR2 is FQNNGV. The CDR3 is 15 amino acids. Trimming pared 1 base from V and 8 bases from J, leaving 15 bases between. The CDR3 DNA reads TGTGCCAGCAGCTTAGGTTCAGGGCCACGGGATGAGCAGTTCTTC. Its protein product is CASSLGSGPRDEQFF. Variable domain in full (rest from reference TRBV11-2 and TRBJ2-1): EAGVAQSPRYKIIEKRQSVAFWCNPISGHATLYWYQQILGQGPKLLIQFQNNGVVDDSQLPKDRFSAERLKGVDSTLKIQPAKLEDSAVYLCASSLGSGPRDEQFFGPGTRLTVL.

The V and J genes are TRBV5-1 and TRBJ2-2, with D uncertain. CDR3 length equals 14 residues. The germline CDR1 and CDR2 sequences are SGHRS and YFSETQ. With 0 bases removed from V and 6 bases from J, the gap between germline ends came to 9 bases. CDR3 sequence reads: CASSLGKSAGELFF. The CDR3 DNA sequence: TGCGCCAGCAGCTTGGGGAAAAGCGCCGGGGAGCTGTTTTTT.

This chain connects TRBV3-1 (or the pseudogene TRBV3-2) to TRBJ2-7; TRBD1 aligns across 8 bases. V gave up 3 bases and J gave up 6 bases; unmatched junction bases: 10. CDR1 is LGHDT, CDR2 YNNKEL, per germline (reference sequence). The CDR3 has 15 residues. The CDR3 nucleotides read TGTGCCAGCAGCCACAGGGGGCGCATTCTGGGCGAGCAGTACTTC. Its translation: CASSHRGRILGEQYF.

This chain joins TRBV5-6 and TRBJ1-4; 8 bases line up with TRBD1. This CDR3 is built from 14 residues. V shed 1 base, J shed 8 bases, and the junction held 4 bases outside the gene matches. CDR1 and CDR2 (germline): SGHDT, YYEEEE. The DNA of the CDR3 is TGTGCCAGCAGCTTGTTACAGGGGGGAGAAAAACTGTTTTTT. Encoded protein: CASSLLQGGEKLFF. The full variable domain, rest sourced from reference TRBV5-6 and TRBJ1-4, is DAGVTQSPTHLIKTRGQQVTLRCSPKSGHDTVSWYQQALGQGPQFIFQYYEEEERQRGNFPDRFSGHQFPNYSSELNVNALLLGDSALYLCASSLLQGGEKLFFGSGTQLSVL.

The CDR3 region is CASSPAGTPNYGYTF. The CDR3 DNA reads TGTGCCAGCAGTCCCGCCGGGACACCTAACTATGGCTACACCTTC. V usage is TRBV27 and J usage is TRBJ1-2, with D maybe TRBD1 (6 bases). Deletions cut 5 bases from V and 0 bases from J, with 13 bases between. This CDR3 has 15 amino acids. Per germline, CDR1 MNHEY and CDR2 SMNVEV (reference sequence).